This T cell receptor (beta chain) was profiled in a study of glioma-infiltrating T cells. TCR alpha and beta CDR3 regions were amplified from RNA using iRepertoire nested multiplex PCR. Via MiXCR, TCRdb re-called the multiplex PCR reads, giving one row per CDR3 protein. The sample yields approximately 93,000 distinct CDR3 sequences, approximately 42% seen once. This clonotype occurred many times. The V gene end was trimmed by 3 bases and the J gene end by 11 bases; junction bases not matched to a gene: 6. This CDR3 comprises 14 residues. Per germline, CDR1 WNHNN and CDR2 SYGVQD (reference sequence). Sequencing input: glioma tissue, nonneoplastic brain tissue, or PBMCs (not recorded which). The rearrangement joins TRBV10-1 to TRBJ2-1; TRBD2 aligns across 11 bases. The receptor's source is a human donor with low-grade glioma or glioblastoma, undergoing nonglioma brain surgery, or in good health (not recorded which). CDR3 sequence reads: CASSEDSGGGKQFF. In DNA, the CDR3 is TGCGCCAGCAGTGAAGATAGCGGGGGGGGCAAGCAGTTCTTC.